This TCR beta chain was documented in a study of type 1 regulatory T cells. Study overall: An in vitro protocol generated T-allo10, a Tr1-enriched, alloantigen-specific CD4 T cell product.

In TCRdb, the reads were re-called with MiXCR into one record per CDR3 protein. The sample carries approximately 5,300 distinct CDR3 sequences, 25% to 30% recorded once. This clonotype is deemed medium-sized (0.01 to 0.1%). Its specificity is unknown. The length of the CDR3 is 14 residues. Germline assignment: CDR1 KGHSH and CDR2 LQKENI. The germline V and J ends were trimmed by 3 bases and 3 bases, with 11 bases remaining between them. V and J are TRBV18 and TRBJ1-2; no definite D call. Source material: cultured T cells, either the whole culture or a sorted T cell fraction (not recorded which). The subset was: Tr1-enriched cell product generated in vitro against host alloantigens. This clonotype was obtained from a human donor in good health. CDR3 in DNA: TGTGCCAGCTCACCCCTCGGCGTAGACTATGGCTACACCTTC. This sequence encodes CASSPLGVDYGYTF.